This TCR beta chain emerged from a study of T cells in tuberculosis. On this clone: Its antigen remains unknown.

Study-level points and caveats: Shorter CDR3-alpha in active tuberculosis partly drove smaller distances. Active tuberculosis TCR-alpha repertoires lay closer to GMM-specific TCRs than IGRA-negative controls, suggesting clonal expansion.

The length of the CDR3 is 13 residues. CDR1 is SGHTA, CDR2 FQGTGA, per germline. V gave up 1 base and J gave up 7 bases; unmatched junction bases: 3. Time point indicated: new active TB diagnosis, blood taken before or within 7 days of starting treatment. Positive smear microscopy and/or M. tuberculosis culture confirmed active disease. Unsorted cryopreserved PBMC were sequenced, averaging around 100,000 T cells per clinical donor. Only in-frame clones appear in the TCRdb table, and some are missing; sequencing was by immunoSEQ multiplex PCR. This sample has about 34,000 clones; roughly 93% occur once, and the top ten carry about 10%.

This specimen consisted of PBMCs, obtained at tuberculosis diagnosis. V gene TRBV7-3 combines with J gene TRBJ1-1, with 7 bases that match TRBD1. This receptor was taken from an adult with tuberculosis. The CDR3 DNA sequence: TGTGCCAGCAGCTTAAGCCGGACAGGTGAAGCTTTCTTT. This sequence encodes CASSLSRTGEAFF.